These T cell receptor beta chains were read from a single sample in a study of post-analysis software for immune sequencing data. TCRdb reprocessed the PCR reads with MiXCR, giving one entry per CDR3 protein. The sample has about 500,000 distinct CDR3 sequences, 45% seen once. The sample was blood. The origin of the receptors is a girl aged 5-17 years with multiple sclerosis. Each CDR3 is given with its conserved first and last residue. Each record gives: J gene, D gene, clone size, V gene, CDR3 DNA, CDR3 protein. D genes are given only for firm matches. Clone size is stated in some rows and not others, as once, few, many or a class when expanded.

J: TRBJ2-1; D: TRBD2; size: -; V: TRBV20-1; DNA: TGCAGTGCTAGCCCCACCGGACTAGCGGGATCGGATGAGCAGTTCTTC; CDR3: CSASPTGLAGSDEQFF
J: TRBJ2-7; D: -; size: -; V: TRBV6-6; DNA: TGTGCCAGCAGTCCCTCCATTGTCGGGGACTACGAGCAGTACTTC; CDR3: CASSPSIVGDYEQYF
J: TRBJ2-4; D: -; size: few; V: TRBV28; DNA: TGTGCCAGCAGCAAAATCACCACGGGCCAACGGGCCAAAAACATTCAGTACTTC; CDR3: CASSKITTGQRAKNIQYF
J: TRBJ2-7; D: -; size: -; V: TRBV12-5; DNA: TGTGCTAGTGGTTTTGACAGGATTCCTTCCTACGAGCAGTACTTC; CDR3: CASGFDRIPSYEQYF
J: TRBJ2-1; D: TRBD2; size: few; V: TRBV5-1; DNA: TGCGCCAGCAGCTTGTCACTAGCGGCTTACAATGAGCAGTTCTTC; CDR3: CASSLSLAAYNEQFF
J: TRBJ2-7; D: TRBD2; size: -; V: TRBV7-2; DNA: TGTGCCAGCAGCTTAGGCGGGAGTCTAGCCGAGCAGTACTTC; CDR3: CASSLGGSLAEQYF
J: TRBJ2-7; D: TRBD1; size: few; V: TRBV20-1; DNA: TGCAGTGCTTGCCGGGGACAGGGGTCCAACGAGCAGTACTTC; CDR3: CSACRGQGSNEQYF
J: TRBJ1-1; D: TRBD1; size: -; V: TRBV7-3; DNA: TGTGCCAGCAGCTCCCCACAGGGGGAAGCTTTCTTT; CDR3: CASSSPQGEAFF
J: TRBJ2-3; D: TRBD2; size: -; V: TRBV7-9; DNA: TGTGCCAGCAGCTTAACCTCCGGGACTAGCGGGGGCCCTTTCACAGATACGCAGTATTTT; CDR3: CASSLTSGTSGGPFTDTQYF
J: TRBJ2-2; D: -; size: -; V: TRBV12-3/TRBV12-4; DNA: TGTGCCAGCAGTTTTTCCGGGACCGCGAACACCGGGGAGCTGTTTTTT; CDR3: CASSFSGTANTGELFF
J: TRBJ1-6; D: -; size: -; V: TRBV7-2; DNA: TGTGCCAGCAGCTTAGATCGGCAGGTGATGTTCCCCCTCCACTTT; CDR3: CASSLDRQVMFPLHF
J: TRBJ2-7; D: TRBD2; size: few; V: TRBV6-1; DNA: TGTGCCAGCAGCCGGGGACTACTCTACGAGCAGTACTTC; CDR3: CASSRGLLYEQYF
J: TRBJ1-4; D: TRBD1; size: few; V: TRBV7-9; DNA: TGTGCCAGCACGGGGACAGAGGAAAAACTGTTTTTT; CDR3: CASTGTEEKLFF
J: TRBJ2-5; D: -; size: -; V: TRBV20-1; DNA: TGCAGTGCTAGGCTATCGGGAGTCCGCGAGACCCAGTACTTC; CDR3: CSARLSGVRETQYF
J: TRBJ2-7; D: -; size: few; V: TRBV7-9; DNA: TGTGCCAGCAGCCCCCAATACGAGCAGTACTTC; CDR3: CASSPQYEQYF
J: TRBJ1-6; D: -; size: -; V: TRBV12-3/TRBV12-4; DNA: TGTGCCAGCAGTTTTGACACTCCGGATTCACCCCTCCACTTT; CDR3: CASSFDTPDSPLHF
J: TRBJ2-1; D: TRBD2; size: -; V: TRBV4-2; DNA: TGTGCCAGCAGCCAAGGACTAGCGGGATTCCACAATGAGCAGTTCTTC; CDR3: CASSQGLAGFHNEQFF
J: TRBJ1-1; D: -; size: -; V: TRBV7-3; DNA: TGTGCCAGCAGCAAGACAGCGAACACTGAAGCTTTCTTT; CDR3: CASSKTANTEAFF
J: TRBJ2-7; D: -; size: -; V: TRBV12-3/TRBV12-4; DNA: TGTGCCAGAAAAAGGGGCGGAGTACTCTACGAGCAGTACTTC; CDR3: CARKRGGVLYEQYF
J: TRBJ2-5; D: -; size: -; V: TRBV6-6; DNA: TGTGCCAGCAGTTACCATGTCAGCCAAGAGACCCAGTACTTC; CDR3: CASSYHVSQETQYF
J: TRBJ1-1; D: -; size: -; V: TRBV14; DNA: TGTGCCAGCGGACGGGACGAGAACACTGAAGCTTTCTTT; CDR3: CASGRDENTEAFF
J: TRBJ1-5; D: TRBD1; size: -; V: TRBV27; DNA: TGTGCCAGCAGTGCTGGGACAGGGGGACGACAGCCCCAGCATTTT; CDR3: CASSAGTGGRQPQHF